This T cell receptor (beta chain) was captured in a study of cytomegalovirus exposure and HLA in healthy donors. Study-level results: A previous analysis found most TCR beta V segments productive roughly 87% or roughly 30% of the time. Later analysis found that TCR beta chains associated with HLA were more clonally expanded than other, equally common chains. Presence/absence analyses rested on an assumption that sequencing depth was roughly uniform across donors.

Note on this clone: What it binds is not known.

The primer mix had 60 Vbeta and 13 Jbeta primers. Original handling: Some 11 million shared chains were among the 80 million or so unique TCR beta chains that a later analysis counted. Produced via immunoSEQ multiplex PCR; TCRdb's table is partial and in-frame only. From that table come the V and J calls and clone size; the DNA was used to work out D and trimming. Of 24,000 or so clones detected, about four fifths appear once; the ten largest clones hold about 4.2%. Germline loops: CDR1 WNHNN, CDR2 SYGVQD (reference sequence). The CDR3 consists of 16 residues. V lost 6 bases and J 1 base, leaving 16 bases between the germline ends.

Sequencing was carried out using PBMCs. The receptor comes from a male donor in good health and CMV-seronegative. This chain joins TRBV10-1 and TRBJ1-5, with D possibly TRBD1 on 5 matching bases. CDR3 in amino acids: CASSIRVLTSNQPQHF. The CDR3 DNA sequence: TGCGCCAGCAGCATCAGGGTCCTTACAAGCAATCAGCCCCAGCATTTT.